The 25 T cell receptor beta chains listed next were all sequenced from one sample in a study of blood T cell repertoires in COVID-19. Produced via immunoSEQ multiplex PCR; TCRdb's table is partial and in-frame only. This table has roughly 260,000 clones, approximately 77% appearing once. The sequenced sample was peripheral blood. The receptors here all came from a woman under 30 with acute or convalescent COVID-19.

The V call is TRBV15, the J call TRBJ2-3; D ambiguous. Germline V gene data show CDR1 as LNHNV and CDR2 as YYDKDF (reference sequence). The CDR3 length is 14 residues. V lost 0 bases and J lost 0, with 4 bases in between. The CDR3 loop reads CATSRDLSTDTQYF. The CDR3 nucleotides read TGTGCCACCAGCAGAGATCTTAGCACAGATACGCAGTATTTT.

This clone came up a few times. V is TRBV4-1 and J is TRBJ2-7, with 9 bases aligning to TRBD1. In germline, CDR1 is MGHRA, CDR2 YSYEKL. The CDR3 has 15 amino acids. After removal of 0 bases from V and 6 bases from J, the junction contained 6 bases not matched to a gene. The CDR3 spells CASSQDRDRECEQYF. The DNA for the CDR3 is TGCGCCAGCAGCCAAGATCGGGACAGGGAGTGCGAGCAGTACTTC.

J is TRBJ2-3 and V is TRBV28; 14 bases match TRBD2. J lost 4 bases, V lost 8 bases, and 14 bases had no gene match. The CDR3 runs 18 residues. The germline V gene encodes CDR1 MDHEN and CDR2 SYDVKM. The DNA of the CDR3 is TGTGCCAGCTCCAACAGACTAGCGGGAGGGATCGCCTCAGATACGCAGTATTTT. The encoded protein is CASSNRLAGGIASDTQYF.

The chain has TRBV5-1 and TRBJ2-5, with D possibly matching TRBD2 (6 bases). This CDR3 is built from 15 residues. The ends were cut back, 3 bases at V and 4 bases at J, with 16 bases in the middle. Germline V gene lookup returns CDR1 SGHRS and CDR2 YFSETQ. CDR3 nucleotides: TGCGCCAGCAGCTCCGGACCGTCCGGGGGAGAGACCCAGTACTTC. It is translated as CASSSGPSGGETQYF.

V and J are TRBV27 and TRBJ2-3; TRBD2 matches 8 bases. V was clipped by 1 base and J by 3 bases; unmatched bases: 3. Germline CDR1 is MNHEY and CDR2 is SMNVEV (reference sequence). The CDR3 extends over 15 amino acids. The CDR3 DNA reads as TGTGCCAGCAGTTTATGGGGACTAGTGACAGATACGCAGTATTTT. Its translation is CASSLWGLVTDTQYF.

The chain employs TRBV6-5 and TRBJ2-3, with TRBD1 matching 7 bases. J was trimmed by 3 bases and V by 8 bases; bases with no gene match: 5. The CDR3 loop spans 13 amino acids. Germline lookup yields CDR1 MNHEY and CDR2 SVGAGI. Written as DNA, the CDR3 is TGTGCCAGCGGGCTCAGGGGGACAGATACGCAGTATTTT. As protein: CASGLRGTDTQYF.

This clone was seen just once. The chain employs TRBV30 and TRBJ1-1, with 9 bases aligning to TRBD1. The CDR3 loop spans 14 amino acids. The germline V gene has CDR1 GTSNPN and CDR2 SVGIG (reference sequence). After removal of 2 bases from V and 5 bases from J, the junction contained 6 bases not matched to a gene. The CDR3 loop reads CAWSRGQGGTEAFF. Here the CDR3 DNA reads TGTGCCTGGAGTCGGGGACAGGGTGGAACTGAAGCTTTCTTT.

This chain uses TRBV27 with TRBJ2-7, with 8 bases fitting TRBD2. The J segment lost 4 bases and the V segment lost 3 bases, leaving 8 bases of the junction unmatched. Germline CDR1 reads MNHEY; CDR2 reads SMNVEV (reference sequence). CDR3 length: 15 residues. As DNA, the CDR3 is TGTGCCAGCAGTTTTTTCAGCGGGAGTAGGTACGAGCAGTACTTC. The encoded protein is CASSFFSGSRYEQYF.

The rearrangement links TRBV6-5 to TRBJ2-1; 8 bases match TRBD1. Germline loops: CDR1 MNHEY, CDR2 SVGAGI. The V gene end was trimmed by 2 bases and the J gene end by 8 bases; junction bases not matched to a gene: 5. The CDR3 contains 14 residues. In DNA, the CDR3 is TGTGCCAGCAGTTACCGCCAGGGGGCCTATGAGCAGTTCTTC. Protein: CASSYRQGAYEQFF.

This clone was counted only a few times. The V call is TRBV10-2, the J call TRBJ2-7, with D unresolved. This CDR3 is built from 14 residues. Germline V lookup: CDR1 WSHSY, CDR2 SAAADI. The V end lost 6 bases, the J end lost 4 bases, and 16 bases lay between the germline ends. Here the CDR3 reads CASRDNRPHYEQYF. The DNA for the CDR3 is TGCGCCAGCAGGGATAACAGACCCCATTACGAGCAGTACTTC.

The rearrangement uses TRBV6-5 and TRBJ1-4, with D possibly matching TRBD1 (5 bases). V was cut by 5 bases and J by 7 bases, with 14 bases left in between. Germline assignment: CDR1 MNHEY and CDR2 SVGAGI. This CDR3 has 14 amino acids. The CDR3: CASSRLARGEKLFF. CDR3 sequence (DNA): TGTGCCAGCAGTCGACTAGCGAGGGGTGAAAAACTGTTTTTT.

This clone was observed a handful of times. The rearrangement joins TRBV6-6 to TRBJ2-7; TRBD1 agrees at 8 bases. CDR1 and CDR2 from the germline V gene are MNHNY and SVGAGI (reference sequence). Germline trimming cut 9 bases from V and 2 bases from J; bases unmatched to any gene: 3. This CDR3 has 12 amino acids. The CDR3 protein is CASQTGAYEQYF. As DNA, the CDR3 is TGTGCCAGTCAGACAGGGGCCTACGAGCAGTACTTC.

This rearrangement joins TRBV18 to TRBJ1-1; 9 bases are a match to TRBD1. The CDR3 is 16 residues long. CDR1 and CDR2 (germline): KGHSH, LQKENI. The V and J ends lost 3 bases and 4 bases, in that order; junction bases with no gene match: 9. This chain's CDR3 is CASSPDLGTGSTEAFF. The CDR3 bases are TGTGCCAGCTCACCGGATCTAGGGACAGGGTCCACTGAAGCTTTCTTT. The full variable domain, its missing parts supplied by reference TRBV18 and TRBJ1-1, is NAGVMQNPRHLVRRRGQEARLRCSPMKGHSHVYWYRQLPEEGLKFMVYLQKENIIDESGMPKERFSAEFPKEGPSILRIQQVVRGDSAAYFCASSPDLGTGSTEAFFGQGTRLTVV.

This chain joins TRBV5-1 and TRBJ2-1, with 9 bases lining up with TRBD1. The V and J ends lost 0 bases and 3 bases, in that order; junction bases with no gene match: 4. The CDR3 loop spans 16 amino acids. Germline lookup yields CDR1 SGHRS and CDR2 YFSETQ. Here the CDR3 reads CASSLGTGQGYNEQFF. The CDR3, as DNA: TGCGCCAGCAGCTTGGGAACGGGACAGGGCTACAATGAGCAGTTCTTC.

On this clone: An end of the junction differs from the germline gene, which may be a read error. The chain links TRBV11-2 to TRBJ2-7, with TRBD1 matching 8 bases. This CDR3 has 13 amino acids. Germline CDR1 SGHAT, CDR2 FQNNGV. CDR3 sequence (DNA): TGTGCCAGCAGCCGATCCGGTGGGACAGGTGATTTCTTC. This translates into CASSRSGGTGDFF. Full variable domain (missing parts from reference TRBV11-2 and TRBJ2-7): EAGVAQSPRYKIIEKRQSVAFWCNPISGHATLYWYQQILGQGPKLLIQFQNNGVVDDSQLPKDRFSAERLKGVDSTLKIQPAKLEDSAVYLCASSRSGGTGDFFGPGTRLTVT.

Comments on this clone: Other DNA sequences in the same sample also yield this CDR3. The chain uses TRBV4-3 and TRBJ2-7; D remains unclear. CDR3 length equals 13 residues. Looked up from germline, CDR1 is LGHNA and CDR2 is YSLEER. Trimming removed 1 base at V and 4 bases at J, with 8 bases between. This chain's CDR3 is CASSQGSGYEQYF. In DNA form, the CDR3 reads TGCGCCAGCAGCCAAGGCTCAGGTTACGAGCAGTACTTC.

V is TRBV2 and J is TRBJ1-1; TRBD1 might be the D (6 bases). Trimming left V 7 bases short and J 3 bases short, with 12 bases between. The CDR3 is 13 amino acids. The germline V gene has CDR1 SNHLY and CDR2 FYNNEI. CDR3 nucleotides: TGTGCCAGCACCGCACAGGGTTACACTGAAGCTTTCTTT. Amino acid sequence: CASTAQGYTEAFF.

CDR3 region: CASSLDRGLGETQYF. The CDR3 bases are TGTGCCAGCAGCTTAGATCGCGGGTTAGGGGAGACCCAGTACTTC. The gene calls are TRBV11-2 and TRBJ2-5, with a tentative D call TRBD2 (5 bases). This CDR3 has 15 amino acids. Trimming pared 0 bases from V and 5 bases from J, leaving 13 bases between. CDR1 and CDR2 from the germline V gene are SGHAT and FQNNGV.

The chain combines TRBV29-1 with TRBJ1-1, with 7 bases aligning to TRBD1. The germline CDR1 and CDR2 sequences are SQVTM and ANQGSEA. Losses at the gene ends were 5 bases for V and 11 bases for J; bases not matched to a gene: 5. The CDR3 loop spans 10 amino acids. The CDR3 sequence: CSVNRGHAFF. The CDR3, as DNA: TGCAGCGTTAACAGGGGACACGCTTTCTTT.

V gene TRBV9 combines with J gene TRBJ1-3, with D unresolved. Germline values: CDR1 SGDLS, CDR2 YYNGEE. The CDR3 extends over 14 amino acids. Trimming left V 6 bases short and J 4 bases short, with 14 bases between. In DNA, the CDR3 is TGTGCCAGCAATCCCTTTATTAGCGGAAACACCATATATTTT. Its protein product is CASNPFISGNTIYF.

This chain uses TRBV3-1 (or the pseudogene TRBV3-2) with TRBJ1-2; 9 bases are shared with TRBD1. This CDR3 comprises 16 residues. Trimming at V came to 3 bases and at J to 7 bases, leaving 12 bases not matched to a gene. Germline lookup yields CDR1 LGHDT and CDR2 YNNKEL (reference sequence). The CDR3 loop reads CASSQGQGFSFSGYTF. CDR3 bases: TGTGCCAGCAGCCAGGGACAGGGTTTTTCGTTCTCTGGCTACACCTTC.

This chain links TRBV3-1 (or the pseudogene TRBV3-2) with TRBJ2-5; TRBD1 agrees at 10 bases. CDR3 size: 15 residues. CDR1 and CDR2 from the germline V gene are LGHDT and YNNKEL (reference sequence). With 1 base clipped from V and 6 bases from J, the junction kept 5 bases outside the gene matches. The CDR3 bases are TGTGCCAGCAGCCAAGGGACAGGGGGTCAGAAGACCCAGTACTTC. Protein product: CASSQGTGGQKTQYF.

The chain joins TRBV4-1 to TRBJ2-1; 11 bases are shared with TRBD2. CDR3 length: 19 amino acids. Germline assignment: CDR1 MGHRA and CDR2 YSYEKL. V lost 0 bases to trimming and J lost 10 bases; unmatched junction nucleotides: 17. CDR3 bases: TGCGCCAGCAGCCAAGAGATGATAGTGGGACTAGCGGCCCTTCTGGAGCAGTTCTTC. This sequence encodes CASSQEMIVGLAALLEQFF.

The chain joins TRBV4-2 to TRBJ2-7; D unresolved. Trimming removed 1 base at V and 2 bases at J, with 6 bases between. Germline lookup yields CDR1 LGHNA and CDR2 YNFKEQ. The CDR3 is 13 amino acids. The CDR3 DNA reads TGTGCCAGCAGCCAAGGCCTAGCCTACGAGCAGTACTTC. Its translation is CASSQGLAYEQYF.

The rearrangement joins TRBV21-1 to TRBJ1-2; TRBD1, the table's D call, was not compared with the DNA. TRBV21-1 is deemed a pseudogene. The CDR3 spans 12 residues. CDR3 region: CASPTGLYGYTF. CDR3 coding DNA: TGTGCCAGCCCGACAGGTCTCTATGGCTACACCTTC.